The sequence of this TCR beta chain was determined in a study of T cells after yellow fever vaccination. Study-wide findings and caveats: Re-detected after boosting: most primary clones, around 96% of CD4 and less than 90% of CD8.

TCRdb reanalysed the 5' RACE reads using MiXCR and keeps one entry per CDR3 protein. This table holds 500,000 to 650,000 distinct CDR3 sequences, less than 20% found once. Of note for this clonotype: Its antigen is not known.

Specimen: PBMCs, collected 5 days after the first yellow fever vaccination. The receptor's source is a man younger than 30 who received the YFV17D yellow fever vaccine.

The CDR3 DNA follows: TGCGCCAGCAGCCAAGATCTTCAGCTCGACTATGGCTACACCTTC. This codes for CASSQDLQLDYGYTF. This chain links TRBV4-3 with TRBJ1-2, with D unclear. Trimming pared 0 bases from V and 3 bases from J, leaving 11 bases between. This CDR3 has 15 residues. Germline assignment: CDR1 LGHNA and CDR2 YSLEER.